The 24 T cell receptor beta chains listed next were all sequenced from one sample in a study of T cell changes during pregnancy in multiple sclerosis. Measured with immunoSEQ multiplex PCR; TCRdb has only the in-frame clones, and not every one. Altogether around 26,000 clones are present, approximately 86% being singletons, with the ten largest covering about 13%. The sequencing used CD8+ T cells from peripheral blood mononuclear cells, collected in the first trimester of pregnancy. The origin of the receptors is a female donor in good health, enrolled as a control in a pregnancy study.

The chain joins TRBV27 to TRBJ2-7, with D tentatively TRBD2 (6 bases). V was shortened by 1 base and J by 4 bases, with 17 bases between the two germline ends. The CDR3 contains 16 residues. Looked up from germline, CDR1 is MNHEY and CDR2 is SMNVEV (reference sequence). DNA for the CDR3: TGTGCCAGCAGTTTATGGGGCCAGGGACTGACGTACGAGCAGTACTTC. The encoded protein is CASSLWGQGLTYEQYF.

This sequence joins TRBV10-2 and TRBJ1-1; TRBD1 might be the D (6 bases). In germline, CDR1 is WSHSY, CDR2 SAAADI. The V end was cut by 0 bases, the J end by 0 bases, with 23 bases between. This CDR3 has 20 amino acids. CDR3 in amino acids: CASSESNGDRWVAMNTEAFF. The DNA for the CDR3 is TGCGCCAGCAGTGAGTCGAACGGTGACAGGTGGGTGGCCATGAACACTGAAGCTTTCTTT.

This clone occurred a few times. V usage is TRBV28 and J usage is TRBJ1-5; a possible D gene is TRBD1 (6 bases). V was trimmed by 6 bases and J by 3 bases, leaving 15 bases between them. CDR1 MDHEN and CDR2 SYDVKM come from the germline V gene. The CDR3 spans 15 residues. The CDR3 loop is CASSLIGTNNQPQHF. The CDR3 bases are TGTGCCAGCAGCCTCATCGGGACAAACAATCAGCCCCAGCATTTT. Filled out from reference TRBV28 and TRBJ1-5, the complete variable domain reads DVKVTQSSRYLVKRTGEKVFLECVQDMDHENMFWYRQDPGLGLRLIYFSYDVKMKEKGDIPEGYSVSREKKERFSLILESASTNQTSMYLCASSLIGTNNQPQHFGDGTRLSIL.

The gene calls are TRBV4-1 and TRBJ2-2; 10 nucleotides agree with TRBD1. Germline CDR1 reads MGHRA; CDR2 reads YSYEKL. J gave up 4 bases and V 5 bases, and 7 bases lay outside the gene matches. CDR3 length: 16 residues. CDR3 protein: CASSYRDRGGTGELFF. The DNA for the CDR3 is TGCGCCAGCAGCTACCGGGACAGGGGCGGCACCGGGGAGCTGTTTTTT.

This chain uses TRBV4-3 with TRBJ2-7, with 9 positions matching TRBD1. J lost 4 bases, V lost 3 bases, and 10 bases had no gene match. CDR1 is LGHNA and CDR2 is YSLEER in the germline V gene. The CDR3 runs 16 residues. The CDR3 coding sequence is TGCGCCAGCAGCCAGGGGCTTGGGACAGGGAGGTACGAGCAGTACTTC. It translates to CASSQGLGTGRYEQYF.

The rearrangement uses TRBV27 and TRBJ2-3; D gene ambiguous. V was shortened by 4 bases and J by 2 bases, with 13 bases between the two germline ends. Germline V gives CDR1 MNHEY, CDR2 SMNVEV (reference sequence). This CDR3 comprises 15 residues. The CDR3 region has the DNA TGTGCCAGCAGTTCTCCCTCCAGATACACAGATACGCAGTATTTT. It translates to CASSSPSRYTDTQYF.

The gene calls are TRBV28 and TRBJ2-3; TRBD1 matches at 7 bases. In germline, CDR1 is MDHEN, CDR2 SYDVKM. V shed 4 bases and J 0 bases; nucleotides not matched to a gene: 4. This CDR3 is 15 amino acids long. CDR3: CASSYDRASTDTQYF. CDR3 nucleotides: TGTGCCAGCAGTTACGACAGGGCTAGCACAGATACGCAGTATTTT.

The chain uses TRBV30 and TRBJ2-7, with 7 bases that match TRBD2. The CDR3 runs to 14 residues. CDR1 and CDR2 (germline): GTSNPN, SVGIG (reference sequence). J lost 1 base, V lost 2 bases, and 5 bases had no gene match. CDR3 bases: TGTGCCTGGAGTTGGGAGGGAGTGTCCTACGAGCAGTACTTC. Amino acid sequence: CAWSWEGVSYEQYF.

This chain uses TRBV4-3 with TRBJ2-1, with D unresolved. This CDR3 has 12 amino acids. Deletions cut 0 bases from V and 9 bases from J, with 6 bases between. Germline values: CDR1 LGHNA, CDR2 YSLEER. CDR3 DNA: TGCGCCAGCAGCCAAGATCGGGTTGAGCAGTTCTTC. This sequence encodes CASSQDRVEQFF.

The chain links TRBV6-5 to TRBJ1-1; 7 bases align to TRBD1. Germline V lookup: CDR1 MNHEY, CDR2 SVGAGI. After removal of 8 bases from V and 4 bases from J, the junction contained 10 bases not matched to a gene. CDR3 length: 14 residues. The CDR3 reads CASGSTGPGTEAFF. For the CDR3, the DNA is TGTGCCAGCGGCTCGACAGGGCCGGGCACTGAAGCTTTCTTT.

The CDR3 is CASSLGDNEQFF. The CDR3 region has the DNA TGCGCCAGCAGCCTTGGAGACAATGAGCAGTTCTTC. The chain joins TRBV4-1 to TRBJ2-1; D is uncertain. Trimming removed 4 bases at V and 5 bases at J, with 6 bases between. This CDR3 contains 12 residues. Germline V CDR1 and CDR2: MGHRA, YSYEKL.

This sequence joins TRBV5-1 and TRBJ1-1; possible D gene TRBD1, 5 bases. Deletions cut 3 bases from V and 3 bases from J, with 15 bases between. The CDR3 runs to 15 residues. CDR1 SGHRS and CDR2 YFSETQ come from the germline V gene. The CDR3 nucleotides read TGCGCCAGCAGCTGGCGCGGGGCGGGGGACACTGAAGCTTTCTTT. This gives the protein CASSWRGAGDTEAFF. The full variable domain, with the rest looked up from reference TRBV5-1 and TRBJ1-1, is KAGVTQTPRYLIKTRGQQVTLSCSPISGHRSVSWYQQTPGQGLQFLFEYFSETQRNKGNFPGRFSGRQFSNSRSEMNVSTLELGDSALYLCASSWRGAGDTEAFFGQGTRLTVV.

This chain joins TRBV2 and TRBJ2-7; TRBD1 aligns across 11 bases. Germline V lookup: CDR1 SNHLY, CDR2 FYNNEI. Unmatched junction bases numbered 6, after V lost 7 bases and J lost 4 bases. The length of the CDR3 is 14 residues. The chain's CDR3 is CASTRTGGSYEQYF. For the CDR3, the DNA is TGTGCCAGCACCCGGACAGGGGGCTCTTACGAGCAGTACTTC.

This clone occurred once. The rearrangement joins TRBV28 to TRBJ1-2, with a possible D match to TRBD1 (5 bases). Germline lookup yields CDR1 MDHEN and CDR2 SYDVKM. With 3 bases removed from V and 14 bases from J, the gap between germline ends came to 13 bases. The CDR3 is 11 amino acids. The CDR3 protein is CASSFGGEVTF. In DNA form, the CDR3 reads TGTGCCAGCAGTTTCGGGGGGGAGGTGACCTTC.

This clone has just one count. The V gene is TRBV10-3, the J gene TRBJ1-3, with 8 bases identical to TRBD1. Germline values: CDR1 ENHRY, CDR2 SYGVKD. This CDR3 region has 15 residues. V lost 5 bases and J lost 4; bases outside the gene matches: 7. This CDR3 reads CAISPQGAGGNTIYF. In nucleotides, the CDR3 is TGTGCCATCAGTCCCCAGGGGGCGGGAGGAAACACCATATATTTT.

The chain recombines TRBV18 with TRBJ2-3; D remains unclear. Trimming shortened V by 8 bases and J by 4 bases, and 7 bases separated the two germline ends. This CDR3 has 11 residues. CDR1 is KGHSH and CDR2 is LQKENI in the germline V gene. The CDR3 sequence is CASATPDTQYF. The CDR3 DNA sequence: TGTGCCAGCGCCACACCAGATACGCAGTATTTT.

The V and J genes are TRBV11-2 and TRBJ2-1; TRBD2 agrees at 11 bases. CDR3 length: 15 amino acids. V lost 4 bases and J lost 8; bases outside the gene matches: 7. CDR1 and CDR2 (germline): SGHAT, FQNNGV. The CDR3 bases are TGTGCCAGCAGCTCCCTTAGCGGGGGGGCCTATGAGCAGTTCTTC. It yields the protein CASSSLSGGAYEQFF.

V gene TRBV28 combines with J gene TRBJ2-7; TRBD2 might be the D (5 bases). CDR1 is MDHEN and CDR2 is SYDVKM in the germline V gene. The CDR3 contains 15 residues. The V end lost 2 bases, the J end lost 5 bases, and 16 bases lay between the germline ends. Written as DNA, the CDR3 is TGTGCCAGCAGTTTACTTCGGTTCCTAGCCGACGAGCAGTACTTC. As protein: CASSLLRFLADEQYF.

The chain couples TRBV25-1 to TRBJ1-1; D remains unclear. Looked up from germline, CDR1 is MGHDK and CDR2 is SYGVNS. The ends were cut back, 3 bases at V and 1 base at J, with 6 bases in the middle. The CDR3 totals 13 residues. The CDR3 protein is CASSDPGNTEAFF. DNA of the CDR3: TGTGCCAGCAGTGACCCAGGGAACACTGAAGCTTTCTTT.

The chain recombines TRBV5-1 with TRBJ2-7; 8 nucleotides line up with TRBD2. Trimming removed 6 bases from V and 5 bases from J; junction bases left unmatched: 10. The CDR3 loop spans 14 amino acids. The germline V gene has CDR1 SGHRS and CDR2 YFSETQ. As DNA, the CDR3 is TGCGCCAGCACATCGGGGGGGGGAAGGCACGAGCAGTACTTC. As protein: CASTSGGGRHEQYF. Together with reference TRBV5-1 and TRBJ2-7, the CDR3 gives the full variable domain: KAGVTQTPRYLIKTRGQQVTLSCSPISGHRSVSWYQQTPGQGLQFLFEYFSETQRNKGNFPGRFSGRQFSNSRSEMNVSTLELGDSALYLCASTSGGGRHEQYFGPGTRLTVT.

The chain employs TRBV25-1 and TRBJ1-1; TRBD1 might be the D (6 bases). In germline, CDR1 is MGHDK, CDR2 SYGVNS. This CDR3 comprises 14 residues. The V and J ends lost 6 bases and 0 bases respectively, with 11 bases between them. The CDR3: CASRDSFMNTEAFF. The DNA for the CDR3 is TGTGCCAGCAGGGACAGTTTTATGAACACTGAAGCTTTCTTT.

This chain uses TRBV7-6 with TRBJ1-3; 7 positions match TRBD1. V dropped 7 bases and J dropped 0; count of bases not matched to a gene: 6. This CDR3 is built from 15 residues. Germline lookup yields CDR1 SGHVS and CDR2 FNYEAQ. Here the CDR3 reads CASKQGQDSGNTIYF. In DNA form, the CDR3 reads TGTGCCAGCAAACAAGGACAGGACTCTGGAAACACCATATATTTT.

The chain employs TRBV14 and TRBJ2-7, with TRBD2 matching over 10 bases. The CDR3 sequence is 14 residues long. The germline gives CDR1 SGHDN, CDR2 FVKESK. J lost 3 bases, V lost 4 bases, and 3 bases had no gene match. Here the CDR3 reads CASSPSGSFYEQYF. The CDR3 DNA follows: TGTGCCAGCAGCCCTAGCGGGAGCTTCTACGAGCAGTACTTC.

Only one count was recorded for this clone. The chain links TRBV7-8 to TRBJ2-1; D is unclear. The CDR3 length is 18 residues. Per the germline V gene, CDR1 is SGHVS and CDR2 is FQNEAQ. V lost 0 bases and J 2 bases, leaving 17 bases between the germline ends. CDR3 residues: CASSLASRETATYNEQFF. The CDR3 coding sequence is TGTGCCAGCAGCTTAGCGTCGCGAGAAACCGCCACCTACAATGAGCAGTTCTTC.